Following are 26 T cell receptor beta chains from one sample sequenced in a study of T-cell memory formation after mild COVID-19. TCRdb re-derived calls from the 5' RACE reads in MiXCR, one entry per CDR3 protein. The sample contains some 250,000 distinct CDR3 sequences, roughly a tenth of which appear only once. Sequencing input: PBMCs or a T cell subset sorted from them (not recorded which). The receptors shown here come from a man aged 18 to 30 who had mild COVID-19 (a few samples of this study predate the infection). Cell type and time point are not known.

This clonotype came up a few times. The gene calls are TRBV6-2 or TRBV6-3 and TRBJ1-4, with 7 bases that match TRBD1. Germline CDR1 MNHEY, CDR2 SVGEGT. CDR3 length: 15 amino acids. The junction had 12 bases not matched to a gene; V was cut back by 7 bases and J by 7 bases. For the CDR3, the DNA is TGTGCCAGCACCCCGACAGGGTGGATACCTGAAAAACTGTTTTTT. Translating it yields CASTPTGWIPEKLFF.

In this sample, this clonotype turned up many times. The chain uses TRBV6-2 or TRBV6-3 and TRBJ2-7; D might be TRBD1 (5 bases). The CDR3 sequence is 13 residues long. Germline CDR1 is MNHEY and CDR2 is SVGEGT. Trimming removed 10 bases from V and 4 bases from J, with 17 bases in between. CDR3 in amino acids: CATLPQGRYEQYV. In DNA form, the CDR3 reads TGTGCCACCCTCCCCCAGGGTCGTTACGAGCAGTACGTC.

J is TRBJ2-5 and V is TRBV9; 12 positions agree with TRBD2. The J segment lost 5 bases and the V segment lost 3 bases, leaving 8 bases of the junction unmatched. In germline, CDR1 is SGDLS, CDR2 YYNGEE. The CDR3 totals 16 residues. The CDR3 reads CASSASGGAVGETQYF. The CDR3 DNA is TGTGCCAGCAGCGCTAGCGGGGGGGCCGTGGGTGAGACCCAGTACTTC.

The chain has TRBV5-1 and TRBJ1-5; no clear D. CDR3 length: 14 residues. V lost 0 bases, J lost 5 bases, and 9 bases lay in between. Germline V gene lookup returns CDR1 SGHRS and CDR2 YFSETQ. The CDR3 sequence: CASSLDGIYQPQHF. The CDR3 DNA sequence: TGCGCCAGCAGCTTGGACGGGATCTATCAGCCCCAGCATTTT. The full variable domain, completed using reference TRBV5-1 and TRBJ1-5, is KAGVTQTPRYLIKTRGQQVTLSCSPISGHRSVSWYQQTPGQGLQFLFEYFSETQRNKGNFPGRFSGRQFSNSRSEMNVSTLELGDSALYLCASSLDGIYQPQHFGDGTRLSIL.

This chain links TRBV25-1 with TRBJ2-2; D gene unclear. This CDR3 has 14 residues. Germline V lookup: CDR1 MGHDK, CDR2 SYGVNS. V lost 1 base and J 3 bases, leaving 6 bases between the germline ends. Here the CDR3 DNA reads TGTGCCAGCAGTGAATCGGCGTACACCGGGGAGCTGTTTTTT. This translates into CASSESAYTGELFF.

This clonotype was found a few times. The chain employs TRBV6-2 or TRBV6-3 and TRBJ2-6; TRBD1 or TRBD2 may be the D gene (5 bases each). The CDR3 is made up of 15 amino acids. From germline, CDR1 is MNHEY and CDR2 SVGEGT. The ends were cut back, 7 bases at V and 4 bases at J, with 14 bases in the middle. CDR3: CASIDSGTGANVLTF. CDR3 DNA: TGTGCCAGCATCGATTCGGGGACCGGGGCCAACGTCCTGACTTTC.

In this sample, this clonotype turned up once. This chain connects TRBV30 to TRBJ2-7; 9 bases align to TRBD2. Germline V gene sequence: CDR1 GTSNPN, CDR2 SVGIG (reference sequence). CDR3 length: 15 residues. The junction had 5 bases not matched to a gene; V was cut back by 2 bases and J by 0 bases. The CDR3 DNA reads as TGTGCCTGGAGTCGCGGGGGGGGACTCTCCTACGAGCAGTACTTC. Its translation is CAWSRGGGLSYEQYF.

V is TRBV7-2 and J is TRBJ2-1, with unresolved D. The CDR3 length is 15 residues. Trimming stripped 3 bases from V and 2 bases from J, with 11 bases between. Germline V gene sequence: CDR1 SGHTA, CDR2 FQGNSA. The CDR3: CASSFSRTPYNEQFF. CDR3 nucleotide sequence: TGTGCCAGCAGCTTTTCCAGGACCCCCTACAATGAGCAGTTCTTC. The complete variable domain, with remaining parts taken from reference TRBV7-2 and TRBJ2-1, reads GAGVSQSPSNKVTEKGKDVELRCDPISGHTALYWYRQSLGQGLEFLIYFQGNSAPDKSGLPSDRFSAERTGGSVSTLTIQRTQQEDSAVYLCASSFSRTPYNEQFFGPGTRLTVL.

This clonotype was picked up many times. The genes are TRBV7-2 and TRBJ2-2; D is undetermined. CDR1 and CDR2 (germline): SGHTA, FQGNSA. The CDR3 totals 13 residues. Trimming shortened V by 2 bases and J by 3 bases, and 4 bases separated the two germline ends. The CDR3 loop reads CASSLPYTGELFF. CDR3 DNA sequence: TGTGCCAGCAGCTTACCGTACACCGGGGAGCTGTTTTTT.

This clonotype appeared many times. This chain connects TRBV30 to TRBJ2-6; D ambiguous. Trimming removed 1 base at V and 0 bases at J, with 13 bases between. This CDR3 contains 17 residues. From germline, CDR1 is GTSNPN and CDR2 SVGIG (reference sequence). Here the CDR3 DNA reads TGTGCCTGGAGTGAGTCCTTAATTACCTCTGGGGCCAACGTCCTGACTTTC. Its protein is CAWSESLITSGANVLTF.

The sample holds a few counts of this clonotype. The chain is built from TRBV28 and TRBJ2-7; D is ambiguous. The germline V gene has CDR1 MDHEN and CDR2 SYDVKM. The CDR3 length is 14 residues. The germline V and J ends were trimmed by 5 bases and 2 bases, with 13 bases remaining between them. The CDR3 here is CASSAHHLTYEQYV. The CDR3 bases are TGTGCCAGCAGTGCTCATCATTTGACCTACGAGCAGTACGTC.

The chain links TRBV5-5 to TRBJ1-4; no reliable D call. V lost 4 bases, J lost 6 bases, and 13 bases lay in between. This CDR3 is 14 amino acids long. Per the germline V gene, CDR1 is SGHKS and CDR2 is YYEKEE (reference sequence). This CDR3 is CASSRAGIDEKLFF. In nucleotides, the CDR3 is TGTGCCAGCAGCAGGGCCGGGATAGATGAAAAACTGTTTTTT.

This clonotype was observed a few times. This chain uses TRBV29-1 with TRBJ2-5; D is unresolved. CDR1 and CDR2 (germline): SQVTM, ANQGSEA. The CDR3 consists of 13 residues. V was pared by 4 bases and J by 5 bases, with 14 bases between. CDR3 DNA: TGCAGCGTTGGACGGGCGACAAAGGAGACCCAGTACTTC. This encodes CSVGRATKETQYF. Looking up the rest from reference TRBV29-1 and TRBJ2-5 gives the full variable domain: SAVISQKPSRDICQRGTSLTIQCQVDSQVTMMFWYRQQPGQSLTLIATANQGSEATYESGFVIDKFPISRPNLTFSTLTVSNMSPEDSSIYLCSVGRATKETQYFGPGTRLLVL.

On this clonotype: The junction shows a germline mismatch at one end, possibly a read error. J is TRBJ2-5 and V is TRBV5-1, with 8 bases fitting TRBD1. The germline CDR1 and CDR2 sequences are SGHRS and YFSETQ. The CDR3 covers 10 residues. CDR3 nucleotides: TGCGCCAGCACCACGGACAGGGTCCTCTTC. Encoded protein: CASTTDRVLF.

This chain joins TRBV7-3 and TRBJ2-5; 8 nucleotides agree with TRBD2. Germline V CDR1 and CDR2: SGHTA, FQGTGA. This CDR3 has 15 residues. J was trimmed by 2 bases and V by 5 bases; bases with no gene match: 7. The DNA for the CDR3 is TGTGCCAGCAGCCCCGCCTCGGGGGGGCAAGAGACCCAGTACTTC. This sequence encodes CASSPASGGQETQYF.

This clonotype was detected many times. The chain is built from TRBV29-1 and TRBJ2-7, with D tentatively TRBD1 or TRBD2 (5 bases each). CDR1 is SQVTM, CDR2 ANQGSEA, per germline. Trimming cost V 7 bases and J 3 bases, with 10 bases left between them. There are 11 residues in the CDR3. This CDR3 reads CSAGTIYEQYF. The CDR3, as DNA: TGCAGCGCTGGGACGATCTACGAGCAGTACTTC.

Only a few counts were recorded for this clonotype. The genes are TRBV5-1 and TRBJ2-1, with 10 bases fitting TRBD1. J gave up 3 bases and V 3 bases, and 3 bases lay outside the gene matches. This CDR3 is 15 amino acids long. Germline V CDR1 and CDR2: SGHRS, YFSETQ. CDR3 sequence (DNA): TGCGCCAGCAGCTCGGGACAGGGGTTCTACAATGAGCAGTTCTTC. Translation gives CASSSGQGFYNEQFF.

The chain employs TRBV5-6 and TRBJ2-5; D possibly uses TRBD1 or TRBD2 (5 bases each). CDR1 and CDR2 (germline): SGHDT, YYEEEE. This CDR3 has 16 residues. V was pared by 2 bases and J by 2 bases, with 16 bases between. CDR3 protein: CASSFRPGRLQETQYF. DNA of the CDR3: TGTGCCAGCAGCTTTAGGCCAGGGAGACTTCAAGAGACCCAGTACTTC.

The chain has TRBV4-1 and TRBJ2-5; tentatively, D is TRBD1 or TRBD2 (5 bases each). V was cut by 3 bases and J by 4 bases, with 30 bases left in between. CDR1 and CDR2 (germline): MGHRA, YSYEKL. The CDR3 sequence is 20 residues long. As DNA, the CDR3 is TGCGCCAGCAGCCAGGAAAGCTTGTGGAGGCGGCAGGGCCTAAGAGAGACCCAGTACTTC. Translation gives CASSQESLWRRQGLRETQYF.

Remarks on this clonotype: This CDR3 is missing its conserved last phenylalanine or tryptophan, likely due to a read error. The V and J genes are TRBV7-2 and TRBJ2-2, with D perhaps matching TRBD2 (5 bases). V gave up 5 bases and J gave up 6 bases, with 10 bases separating them. The CDR3 extends over 13 amino acids. Germline CDR1 is SGHTA and CDR2 is FQGNSA. CDR3 in DNA: TGTGCCAGCAGCGCAGAGAGGGCCGGGGAGCTGTTTTTA. Translated: CASSAERAGELFL.

This clonotype came up a few times. V and J are TRBV30 and TRBJ2-7, with D perhaps TRBD1 (6 bases). The CDR3 has 12 amino acids. V lost 1 base to trimming and J lost 5 bases, with 9 bases between them. Germline lookup yields CDR1 GTSNPN and CDR2 SVGIG (reference sequence). CDR3 bases: TGTGCCTGGAGTGGAGGGACACACGAGCAGTACTTC. This gives the protein CAWSGGTHEQYF.

This clonotype was observed a few times. The chain has TRBV20-1 and TRBJ2-1, with D possibly being TRBD1 or TRBD2 (5 bases each). The CDR3 loop spans 13 amino acids. The V gene lost 8 bases and the J gene lost 2 bases, with 13 bases spanning the gap. Germline V lookup: CDR1 DFQATT, CDR2 SNEGSKA (reference sequence). The CDR3 reads CSLAPTAYNEQFF. In nucleotides, the CDR3 is TGCAGTCTAGCCCCGACAGCCTACAATGAGCAGTTCTTC.

This clonotype appeared a few times. V is TRBV20-1 and J is TRBJ1-4; D unclear. This CDR3 contains 15 residues. Germline values: CDR1 DFQATT, CDR2 SNEGSKA (reference sequence). V lost 0 bases to trimming and J lost 3 bases, with 11 bases between them. CDR3 coding DNA: TGCAGTGCTAGAGATCCGACTAAGTCTAATGAAAAACTGTTTTTT. Translating it yields CSARDPTKSNEKLFF.

In this sample, this clonotype turned up a few times. The CDR3 DNA reads TGTGCCAGCAGCGCCGGAGGGGGCGAAGAAAAACTGTTTTTT. It codes for CASSAGGGEEKLFF. The V gene is TRBV5-4, the J gene TRBJ1-4; 7 nucleotides align to TRBD1. V shed 4 bases and J 8 bases; nucleotides not matched to a gene: 8. Germline values: CDR1 SGHNT, CDR2 YYREEE (reference sequence). The CDR3 contains 14 residues.

The gene calls are TRBV5-6 and TRBJ2-1, with a possible D match to TRBD2 (7 bases). The V gene's germline CDR1 is SGHDT and CDR2 YYEEEE. The CDR3 covers 14 residues. Deletions cut 4 bases from V and 5 bases from J, with 13 bases between. The chain's CDR3 is CASSRTGGHNEQFF. The CDR3 DNA reads as TGTGCCAGCAGCCGGACCGGGGGGCACAATGAGCAGTTCTTC.

This clonotype has ten or more counts. The chain joins TRBV28 to TRBJ1-2, with D unresolved. The CDR3 runs 13 residues. CDR1 and CDR2 (germline): MDHEN, SYDVKM. V was cut by 8 bases and J by 5 bases, with 15 bases left in between. As DNA, the CDR3 is TGTGCCAGCTTCCCTGGGCGGCTTTATGGCTACACCTTC. Protein sequence: CASFPGRLYGYTF.